A selection of T cell receptor beta chains follows, all from one sample in a study of CD8+CD57+ T cells in acquired aplastic anemia. Each CDR3 protein gets one entry after TCRdb re-called the reads with MiXCR. The top ten clones hold approximately 3.8% of a sample with approximately 380,000 distinct CDR3 sequences, about two thirds of them seen once. The specimen sequenced was sorted CD4+, CD8+, or CD8+CD57+ T cells (not recorded which) from PBMCs. All receptors come from a human donor in good health, serving as a control. Both conserved end residues are part of each CDR3. Each record gives: J gene, clone size, V gene, CDR3 protein. Only some rows state a clone size, as once, few, many or a class for expanded clones.

TRBJ2-3 - TRBV19 CASSVAALGDTQYF
TRBJ1-2 - TRBV7-6 CASSLALPGLAGAF
TRBJ2-1 - TRBV20-1 CSATDVNEQFF
TRBJ2-3 - TRBV4-2 CASSHYLQGLSTDTQYF
TRBJ1-3 - TRBV12-3/TRBV12-4 CASSLWAGENTIYF
TRBJ1-3 - TRBV7-2 CASSVSRGYGNTIYF
TRBJ2-1 - TRBV7-9 CASSSSTGLTPYVQFF
TRBJ2-4 - TRBV2 CASSPNGAKNNQYF
- - TRBV7-2 CASSFQTSNQPQHF
TRBJ2-7 - TRBV9 CASRGDGTYELYF
TRBJ2-3 - TRBV12-3/TRBV12-4 CASSVPSGVYTDTQYF
TRBJ2-7 - TRBV12-3/TRBV12-4 CASSASGLGYEQLF
TRBJ1-6 - TRBV7-2 CASSLEQEGSRHEF
TRBJ1-1 - TRBV12-3/TRBV12-4 CAISEPTTYAEAFF
TRBJ2-3 many TRBV9 CASSASGESDTQYF
TRBJ1-2 once TRBV20-1 CSARAGANPCYTF
TRBJ2-1 many TRBV6-9 CASSFHGLADTYNEQFF
TRBJ1-5 many TRBV7-2 CASSPRGNQPQHF
TRBJ1-1 - TRBV25-1 CASGRAGTSSSTEAFF
TRBJ1-6 - TRBV19 CASSYPGLPNSPLHF
TRBJ1-2 once TRBV9 CASSQVSTDTQYTF
TRBJ2-6 - TRBV14 CASSLVASSGDTVLTF
TRBJ1-1 once TRBV5-1 CASSISEGGAEAFF
TRBJ2-7 - TRBV5-1 CASSTGAQGAAYEQYF
TRBJ2-2 - TRBV5-1 CASSLQSGITGELFF
TRBJ2-3 many TRBV6-5 CASRRTDTQYF
TRBJ1-6 many TRBV27 CASSLKPTGTRNSPLHF
TRBJ1-2 - TRBV10-3 CAISAYEQDSACYTF
TRBJ1-1 once TRBV12-3/TRBV12-4 CASSTTTGVTEAFF
TRBJ1-1 many TRBV9 CASSADTANTEAFF
TRBJ2-2 - TRBV11-3 CASSSRQGAGGELFF
TRBJ1-3 - TRBV2 CASSLQGPHGNTTYF
TRBJ1-1 many TRBV20-1 CSAKSPQVPGPEAFF
TRBJ2-7 - TRBV7-9 CASSLAPHEEQF
TRBJ2-7 - TRBV7-2 CASSTSASSLSYEQYF
TRBJ2-7 - TRBV29-1 CSVVGGREQYF
TRBJ1-4 - TRBV2 CASGKEIGEKLFF
TRBJ1-6 - TRBV7-3 CASSVYTERDNSPLHF
TRBJ2-6 - TRBV15 CATTADPSSGANVLTF
TRBJ1-4 few TRBV25-1 CASSVLSFGINEKLFF
TRBJ1-4 - TRBV10-3 CAISESRRGSSNEKLFF
TRBJ1-2 - TRBV6-5 CASSYSGDRAGGYTF
TRBJ2-5 - TRBV20-1 CSGLDRAQTQYF
TRBJ2-1 few TRBV15 CATSSLLQSSYNEQFF
TRBJ2-7 - TRBV12-3/TRBV12-4 CASRTEGQGPYEQYF
TRBJ2-1 - TRBV20-1 CSTQHMTDEQFF
TRBJ2-3 - TRBV7-2 CASSLRRGDSTDTQYF